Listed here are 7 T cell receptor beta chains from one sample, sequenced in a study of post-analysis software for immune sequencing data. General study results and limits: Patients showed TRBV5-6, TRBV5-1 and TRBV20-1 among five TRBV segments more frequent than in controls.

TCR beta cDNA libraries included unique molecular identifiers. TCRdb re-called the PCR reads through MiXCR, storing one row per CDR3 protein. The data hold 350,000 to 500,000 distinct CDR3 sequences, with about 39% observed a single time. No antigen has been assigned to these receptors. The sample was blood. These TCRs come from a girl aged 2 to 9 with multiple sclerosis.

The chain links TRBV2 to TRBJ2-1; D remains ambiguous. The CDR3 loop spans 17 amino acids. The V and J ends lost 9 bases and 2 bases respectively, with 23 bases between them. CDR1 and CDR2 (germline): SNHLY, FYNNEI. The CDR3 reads CARSMGPLSGPYNEQFF. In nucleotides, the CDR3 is TGTGCCAGAAGCATGGGCCCTCTCAGTGGCCCCTACAATGAGCAGTTCTTC.

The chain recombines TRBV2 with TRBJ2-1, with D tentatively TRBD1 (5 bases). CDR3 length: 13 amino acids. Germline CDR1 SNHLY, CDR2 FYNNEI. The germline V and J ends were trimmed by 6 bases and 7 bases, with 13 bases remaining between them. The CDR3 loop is CASRVGSGNEQFF. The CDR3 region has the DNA TGTGCCAGCAGAGTGGGCTCAGGGAATGAGCAGTTCTTC. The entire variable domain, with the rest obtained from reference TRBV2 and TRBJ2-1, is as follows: EPEVTQTPSHQVTQMGQEVILRCVPISNHLYFYWYRQILGQKVEFLVSFYNNEISEKSEIFDDQFSVERPDGSNFTLKIRSTKLEDSAMYFCASRVGSGNEQFFGPGTRLTVL.

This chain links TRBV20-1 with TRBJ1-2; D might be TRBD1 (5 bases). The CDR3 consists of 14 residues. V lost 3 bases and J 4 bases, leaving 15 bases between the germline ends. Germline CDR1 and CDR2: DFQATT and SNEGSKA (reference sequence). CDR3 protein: CSASSAREPYGYTF. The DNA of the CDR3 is TGCAGTGCTAGTTCGGCCAGGGAGCCCTATGGCTACACCTTC.

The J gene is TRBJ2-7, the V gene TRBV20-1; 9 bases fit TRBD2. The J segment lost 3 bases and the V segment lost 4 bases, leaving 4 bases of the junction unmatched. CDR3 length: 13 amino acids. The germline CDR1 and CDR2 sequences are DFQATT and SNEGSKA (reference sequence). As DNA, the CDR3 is TGCAGTGCTAAAACTAGCGGGCTCTACGAGCAGTACTTC. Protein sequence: CSAKTSGLYEQYF.

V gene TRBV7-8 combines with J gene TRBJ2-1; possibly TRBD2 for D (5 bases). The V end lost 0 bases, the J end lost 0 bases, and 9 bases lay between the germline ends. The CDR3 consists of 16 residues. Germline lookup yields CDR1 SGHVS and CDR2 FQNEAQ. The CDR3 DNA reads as TGTGCCAGCAGCTTAGCTAGCGTGAGCTCCTACAATGAGCAGTTCTTC. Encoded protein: CASSLASVSSYNEQFF.

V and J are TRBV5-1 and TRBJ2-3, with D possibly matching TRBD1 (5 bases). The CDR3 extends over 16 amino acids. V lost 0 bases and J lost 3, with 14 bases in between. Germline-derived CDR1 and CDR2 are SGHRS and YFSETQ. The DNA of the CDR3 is TGCGCCAGCAGCTTGGGGCTTGGGGCGGCTACAGATACGCAGTATTTT. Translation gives CASSLGLGAATDTQYF.

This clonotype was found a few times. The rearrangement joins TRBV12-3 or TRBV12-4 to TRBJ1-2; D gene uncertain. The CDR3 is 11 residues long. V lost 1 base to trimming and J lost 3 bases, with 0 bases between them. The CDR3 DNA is TGTGCCAGCAGTTTAGACTATGGCTACACCTTC. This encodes CASSLDYGYTF.